These 21 T cell receptor beta chains came from one sample sequenced in a study of graft-versus-host responses after intestinal transplantation. Clones were sequenced by immunoSEQ multiplex PCR, and TCRdb holds only the in-frame ones, with some missing. The sample consists of some 1,700 clones, approximately 40% of them appearing once. Approximately 200,000 CFSE-labeled responder cells were plated with approximately 200,000 irradiated, violet-dye-labeled stimulator cells. This sample comprised alloreactive CD8+ T cells from a mixed lymphocyte reaction culture, obtained before transplantation. Described subset: CFSE-low proliferating T cells sorted from roughly six-day pre-transplant mixed lymphocyte reaction (GvH or HvG direction). Every receptor here comes from a human patient who was an organ donor for intestinal transplantation.

Sample share makes this clone large. The chain is built from TRBV4-1 and TRBJ2-7, with unresolved D. The CDR3 is 15 amino acids. The V end lost 5 bases, the J end lost 1 base, and 15 bases lay between the germline ends. Germline-derived CDR1 and CDR2 are MGHRA and YSYEKL. CDR3 amino acids: CASSTNPAPSYEQYF. For the CDR3, the DNA is TGCGCCAGCAGCACAAACCCGGCCCCGTCCTACGAGCAGTACTTC.

The chain has TRBV4-1 and TRBJ1-3; no clear D gene. The CDR3 covers 15 residues. Germline CDR1 and CDR2: MGHRA and YSYEKL. The germline V and J ends were trimmed by 2 bases and 0 bases, with 8 bases remaining between them. CDR3 sequence reads: CASSQWRISGNTIYF. The DNA for the CDR3 is TGCGCCAGCAGCCAATGGCGCATCTCTGGAAACACCATATATTTT.

This clone is labeled as large. V gene TRBV19 combines with J gene TRBJ2-6; D gene ambiguous. The germline V and J ends were trimmed by 6 bases and 4 bases, with 4 bases remaining between them. Germline V CDR1 and CDR2: LNHDA, SQIVND (reference sequence). The CDR3 runs 12 residues. The CDR3: CASRTGANVLTF. The CDR3 DNA reads as TGTGCCAGTAGAACGGGGGCCAACGTCCTGACTTTC.

The count of this clone is one. The rearrangement links TRBV7-3 to TRBJ2-7, with D uncertain. V was shortened by 2 bases and J by 3 bases, with 14 bases between the two germline ends. The germline V gene encodes CDR1 SGHTA and CDR2 FQGTGA. The CDR3 has 15 amino acids. The CDR3 region has the DNA TGTGCCAGCAGCTTAGTAGGCAAATCCGGCTACGAGCAGTACTTC. It codes for CASSLVGKSGYEQYF.

The chain has TRBV6-6 and TRBJ2-7; weak D call: TRBD1 (6 bases). Germline V lookup: CDR1 MNHNY, CDR2 SVGAGI (reference sequence). The CDR3 has 12 residues. Between the trimmed V and J ends, which lost 5 bases and 7 bases, there was a span of 12 bases. CDR3: CASSPSTGEQYF. The CDR3, as DNA: TGTGCCAGCAGTCCATCAACAGGGGAGCAGTACTTC.

This clone turned up a few times. The chain links TRBV7-9 to TRBJ2-6; D is uncertain. Germline V gives CDR1 SEHNR, CDR2 FQNEAQ (reference sequence). The CDR3 is made up of 15 amino acids. V lost 5 bases and J 1 base, leaving 9 bases between the germline ends. The CDR3 nucleotides are TGTGCCAGCAGCGTGCGGTTTTCTGGGGCCAACGTCCTGACTTTC. It is translated as CASSVRFSGANVLTF.

This clone was recorded a few times. The rearrangement uses TRBV27 and TRBJ2-4; 8 nucleotides align to TRBD1. Germline lookup yields CDR1 MNHEY and CDR2 SMNVEV (reference sequence). The CDR3 is made up of 15 amino acids. With V trimmed by 5 bases and J by 4 bases, 7 bases remained unmatched. The CDR3 bases are TGTGCCAGCAGTCCCCTGGGGACAGGAAAAAACATTCAGTACTTC. It encodes CASSPLGTGKNIQYF.

The chain recombines TRBV4-3 with TRBJ2-2; no reliable D call. Trimming took 0 bases from V and 3 from J, leaving 8 bases between them. Germline loops: CDR1 LGHNA, CDR2 YSLEER. The CDR3 extends over 15 amino acids. The CDR3: CASSQEWVDTGELFF. The DNA of the CDR3 is TGCGCCAGCAGCCAAGAGTGGGTAGACACCGGGGAGCTGTTTTTT.

V gene TRBV27 combines with J gene TRBJ2-7; no clear D gene. From germline, CDR1 is MNHEY and CDR2 SMNVEV (reference sequence). CDR3 length: 14 amino acids. The V and J ends lost 4 bases and 2 bases respectively, with 12 bases between them. The CDR3 region has the DNA TGTGCCAGCAGTTGGTCCGGCCCCCCCTACGAGCAGTACTTC. This gives the protein CASSWSGPPYEQYF.

Sample share makes this clone large. The V and J genes are TRBV6-5 and TRBJ2-1, with unresolved D. Trimming pared 0 bases from V and 9 bases from J, leaving 15 bases between. CDR3 length equals 15 residues. Germline V gene sequence: CDR1 MNHEY, CDR2 SVGAGI. The CDR3, as DNA: TGTGCCAGCAGTTACTCGACTGGACCCTCGGGTGAGCAGTTCTTC. This translates into CASSYSTGPSGEQFF.

This clone is termed medium-sized. The chain couples TRBV11-3 to TRBJ1-1; D call uncertain. The CDR3 contains 14 residues. The germline CDR1 and CDR2 sequences are SGHNT and YENEEA. The V gene lost 1 base and the J gene lost 2 bases, with 8 bases spanning the gap. As DNA, the CDR3 is TGTGCCAGCAGCTTAGGTGGCAGCAACACTGAAGCTTTCTTT. Encoded protein: CASSLGGSNTEAFF.

V usage is TRBV11-2 and J usage is TRBJ2-2, with D possibly matching TRBD2 (6 bases). Trimming pared 6 bases from V and 7 bases from J, leaving 9 bases between. The CDR3 is 12 amino acids. From germline, CDR1 is SGHAT and CDR2 FQNNGV. The CDR3 is CASRGGGGELFF. The DNA of the CDR3 is TGTGCCAGCAGGGGGGGAGGCGGGGAGCTGTTTTTT.

This clone appeared a few times. The V call is TRBV4-3, the J call TRBJ1-3; D perhaps matches TRBD1 (6 bases). The ends were cut back, 0 bases at V and 0 bases at J, with 24 bases in the middle. CDR3 length equals 21 residues. Germline V gives CDR1 LGHNA, CDR2 YSLEER. The CDR3 is CASSQDIRRQEVRCSGNTIYF. The DNA for the CDR3 is TGCGCCAGCAGCCAAGATATTCGGAGACAGGAAGTTCGTTGCTCTGGAAACACCATATATTTT.

J is TRBJ2-3 and V is TRBV5-8; possible D gene TRBD2, 7 bases. This CDR3 spans 16 amino acids. V was cut by 0 bases and J by 1 base, with 12 bases left in between. Germline lookup yields CDR1 SGHTS and CDR2 YDEGEE. The chain's CDR3 is CASSLEGGPRTDTQYF. The DNA of the CDR3 is TGTGCCAGCAGCTTGGAGGGGGGGCCACGCACAGATACGCAGTATTTT.

CDR3 sequence: CAWKHFGPLKLFF. DNA of the CDR3: TGTGCCTGGAAACACTTCGGACCGTTGAAGCTGTTTTTT. The rearrangement links TRBV30 to TRBJ2-2, with unresolved D. This CDR3 is 13 amino acids long. In germline, CDR1 is GTSNPN, CDR2 SVGIG (reference sequence). V lost 4 bases to trimming and J lost 12 bases, with 18 bases between them.

This clone is termed large (0.1 to 1%). The germline gene is not matched at one end of the junction; a read error may be the cause. The V and J genes are TRBV2 and TRBJ2-3; 11 nucleotides match TRBD2. Germline CDR1 reads SNHLY; CDR2 reads FYNNEI. This CDR3 has 16 amino acids. The chain's CDR3 is CASRLLAGGHTNTQYF. In DNA form, the CDR3 reads TGTGCCAGCAGACTCCTAGCGGGGGGCCACACAAATACGCAGTATTTT.

This clone was recorded a few times. The chain is built from TRBV28 and TRBJ2-1; 14 nucleotides agree with TRBD2. The CDR3 runs 18 residues. Germline CDR1 reads MDHEN; CDR2 reads SYDVKM. With 3 bases clipped from V and 9 bases from J, the junction kept 13 bases outside the gene matches. DNA for the CDR3: TGTGCCAGCAGTTTGGGACTAGCGGGGGCGTCCGTGGCGGGTGAGCAGTTCTTC. This encodes CASSLGLAGASVAGEQFF.

The genes are TRBV6-1 and TRBJ2-5; 15 bases map to TRBD2. There are 14 residues in the CDR3. CDR1 and CDR2 from the germline V gene are MNHNS and SASEGT. The junction had 2 bases not matched to a gene; V was cut back by 7 bases and J by 5 bases. This CDR3 reads CASTGLAGGETQYF. DNA for the CDR3: TGTGCCAGCACCGGACTAGCGGGGGGGGAGACCCAGTACTTC.

This clone is a singleton in its sample. The chain uses TRBV5-1 and TRBJ2-2; no clear D gene. This CDR3 is built from 12 residues. Germline values: CDR1 SGHRS, CDR2 YFSETQ. Deletions cut 4 bases from V and 6 bases from J, with 7 bases between. This CDR3 is CASSKRPGELFF. The CDR3 nucleotides read TGCGCCAGCAGCAAGAGACCCGGGGAGCTGTTTTTT.

Concerning this clone itself: Since the CDR3 does not end with the conserved phenylalanine or tryptophan, this likely comes from a read error. The V call is TRBV30, the J call TRBJ1-1; 12 bases align to TRBD1. The germline V gene encodes CDR1 GTSNPN and CDR2 SVGIG (reference sequence). V gave up 3 bases and J gave up 10 bases; unmatched junction bases: 6. CDR3 length: 13 amino acids. CDR3 protein: CAWSGTGGPGAFL. CDR3 DNA: TGTGCCTGGAGCGGGACAGGGGGCCCGGGAGCTTTCCTT.

This clone showed up just a few times. It may be a read error: a sequence one base away is much more abundant. The rearrangement uses TRBV10-3 and TRBJ2-5; no clear D gene. The DNA end is a closer match to TRBJ2-7, so the J assignment may be wrong. The CDR3 totals 17 residues. CDR1 is ENHRY and CDR2 is SYGVKD in the germline V gene. The CDR3 region has the DNA TGTGCCATCAGTGAAAGCTCGTCGGCAGAACAAACCTACGAGCAGTACTTC. Its protein is CAISESSSAEQTYEQYF.